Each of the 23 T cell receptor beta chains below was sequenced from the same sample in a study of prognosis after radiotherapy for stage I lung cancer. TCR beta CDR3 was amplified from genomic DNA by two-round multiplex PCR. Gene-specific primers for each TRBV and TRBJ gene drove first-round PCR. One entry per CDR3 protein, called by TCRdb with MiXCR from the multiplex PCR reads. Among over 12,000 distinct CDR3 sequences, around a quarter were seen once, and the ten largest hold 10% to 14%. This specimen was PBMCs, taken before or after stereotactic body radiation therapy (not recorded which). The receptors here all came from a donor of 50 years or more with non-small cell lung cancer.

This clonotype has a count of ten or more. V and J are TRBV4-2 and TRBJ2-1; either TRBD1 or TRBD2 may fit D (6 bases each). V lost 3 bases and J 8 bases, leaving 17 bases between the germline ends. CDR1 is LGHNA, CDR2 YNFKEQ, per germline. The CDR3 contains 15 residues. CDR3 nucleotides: TGTGCCAGCAGCCAGGGGGGACACGTTGTAGATGAGCAGTTCTTC. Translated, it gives CASSQGGHVVDEQFF.

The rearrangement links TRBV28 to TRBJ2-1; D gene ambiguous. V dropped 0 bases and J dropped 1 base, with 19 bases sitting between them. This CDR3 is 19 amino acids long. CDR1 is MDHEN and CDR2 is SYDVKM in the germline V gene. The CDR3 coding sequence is TGTGCCAGCAGTTTATGGACCACCAGTATTTTGAGTTCCTACAATGAGCAGTTCTTC. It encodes CASSLWTTSILSSYNEQFF.

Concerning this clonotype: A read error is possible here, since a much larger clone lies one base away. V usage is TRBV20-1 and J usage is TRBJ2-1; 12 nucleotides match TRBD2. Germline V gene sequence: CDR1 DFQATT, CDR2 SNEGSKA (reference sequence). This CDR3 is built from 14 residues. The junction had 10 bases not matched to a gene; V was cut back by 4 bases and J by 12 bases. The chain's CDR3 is CSAKRLAGVRGQFF. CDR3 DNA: TGCAGTGCTAAGAGACTAGCGGGGGTGAGGGGGCAGTTCTTC.

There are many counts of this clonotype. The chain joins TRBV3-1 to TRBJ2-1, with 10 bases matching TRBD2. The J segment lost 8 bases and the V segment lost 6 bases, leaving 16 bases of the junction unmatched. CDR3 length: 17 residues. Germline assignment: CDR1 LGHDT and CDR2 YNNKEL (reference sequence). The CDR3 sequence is CASSHRTSGESWDEQFF. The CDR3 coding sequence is TGTGCCAGCAGTCACAGGACTAGCGGAGAGAGTTGGGATGAGCAGTTCTTC.

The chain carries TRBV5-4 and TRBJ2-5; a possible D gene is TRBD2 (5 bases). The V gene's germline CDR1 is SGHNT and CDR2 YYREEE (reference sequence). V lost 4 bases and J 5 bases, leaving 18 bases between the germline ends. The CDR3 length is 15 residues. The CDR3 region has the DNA TGTGCCAGCAGCGCGGCACTAGATCTGGCGGAGACCCAGTACTTC. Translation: CASSAALDLAETQYF.

CDR3 amino acids: CASSFAGTAGETQYF. The CDR3 nucleotides are TGTGCCAGCAGCTTTGCCGGGACCGCTGGGGAGACCCAGTACTTC. The chain recombines TRBV5-4 with TRBJ2-5, with D perhaps being TRBD1 or TRBD2 (5 bases each). From germline, CDR1 is SGHNT and CDR2 YYREEE (reference sequence). Trimming pared 2 bases from V and 5 bases from J, leaving 16 bases between. The CDR3 has 15 amino acids. The full variable domain, rest sourced from reference TRBV5-4 and TRBJ2-5, is ETGVTQSPTHLIKTRGQQVTLRCSSQSGHNTVSWYQQALGQGPQFIFQYYREEENGRGNFPPRFSGLQFPNYSSELNVNALELDDSALYLCASSFAGTAGETQYFGPGTRLLVL.

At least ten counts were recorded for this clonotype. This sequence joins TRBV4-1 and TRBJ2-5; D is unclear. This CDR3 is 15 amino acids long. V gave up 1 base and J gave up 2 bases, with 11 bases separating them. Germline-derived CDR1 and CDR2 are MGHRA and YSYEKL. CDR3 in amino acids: CASSQANGFQETQYF. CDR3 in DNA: TGCGCCAGCAGCCAAGCAAATGGTTTTCAAGAGACCCAGTACTTC.

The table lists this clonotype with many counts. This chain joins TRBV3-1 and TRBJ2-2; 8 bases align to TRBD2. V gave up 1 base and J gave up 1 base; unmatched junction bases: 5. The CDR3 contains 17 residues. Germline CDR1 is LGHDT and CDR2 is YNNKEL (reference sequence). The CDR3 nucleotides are TGTGCCAGCAGCCAAGGGCCGGCGGGAGGGAACACCGGGGAGCTGTTTTTT. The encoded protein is CASSQGPAGGNTGELFF.

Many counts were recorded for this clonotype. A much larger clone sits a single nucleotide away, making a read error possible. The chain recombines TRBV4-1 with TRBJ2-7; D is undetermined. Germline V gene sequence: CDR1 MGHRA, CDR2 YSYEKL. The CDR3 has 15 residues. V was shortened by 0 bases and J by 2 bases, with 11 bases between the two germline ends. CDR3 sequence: CASSQDWWPTYEQYF. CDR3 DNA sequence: TGCGCCAGCAGCCAAGATTGGTGGCCGACCTACGAGCAGTACTTC.

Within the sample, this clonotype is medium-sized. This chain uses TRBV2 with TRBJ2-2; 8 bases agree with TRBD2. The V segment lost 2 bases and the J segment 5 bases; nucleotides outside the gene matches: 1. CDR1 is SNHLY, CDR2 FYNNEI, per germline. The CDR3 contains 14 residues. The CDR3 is CASSEQRGTGELFF. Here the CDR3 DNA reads TGTGCCAGCAGTGAACAGCGGGGGACCGGGGAGCTGTTTTTT.

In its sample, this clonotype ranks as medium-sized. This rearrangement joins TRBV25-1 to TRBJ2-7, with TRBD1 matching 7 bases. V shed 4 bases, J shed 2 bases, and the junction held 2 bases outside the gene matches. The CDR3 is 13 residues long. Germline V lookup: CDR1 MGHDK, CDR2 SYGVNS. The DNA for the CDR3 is TGTGCCAGCAGTGTGACAGGGACCTACGAGCAGTACTTC. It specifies CASSVTGTYEQYF.

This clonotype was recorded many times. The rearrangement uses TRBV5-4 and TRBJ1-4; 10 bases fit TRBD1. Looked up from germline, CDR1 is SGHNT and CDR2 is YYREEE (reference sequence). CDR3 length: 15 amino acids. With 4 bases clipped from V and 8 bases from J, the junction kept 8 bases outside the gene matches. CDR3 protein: CASSPRTGGDEKLFF. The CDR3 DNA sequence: TGTGCCAGCAGCCCCAGGACAGGGGGGGACGAAAAACTGTTTTTT.

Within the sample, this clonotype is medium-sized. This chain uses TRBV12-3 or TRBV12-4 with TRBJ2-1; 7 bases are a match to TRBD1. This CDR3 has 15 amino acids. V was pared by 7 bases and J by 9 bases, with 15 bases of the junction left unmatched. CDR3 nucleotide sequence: TGTGCCAGCATCCTGGGGGACAGAGGTAGCAGTGAGCAGTTCTTC. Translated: CASILGDRGSSEQFF.

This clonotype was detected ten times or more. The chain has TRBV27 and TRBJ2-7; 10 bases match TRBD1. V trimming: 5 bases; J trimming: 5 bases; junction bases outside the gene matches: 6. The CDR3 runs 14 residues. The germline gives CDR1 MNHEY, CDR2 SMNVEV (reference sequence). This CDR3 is CASSDRGRPHEQYF. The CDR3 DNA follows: TGTGCCAGCAGTGACAGGGGGCGTCCCCACGAGCAGTACTTC.

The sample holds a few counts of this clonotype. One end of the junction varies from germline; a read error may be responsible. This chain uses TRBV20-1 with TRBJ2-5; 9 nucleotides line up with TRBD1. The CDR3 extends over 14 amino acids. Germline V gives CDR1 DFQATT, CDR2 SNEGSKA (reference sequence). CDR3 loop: CSARVGTGQETRYF. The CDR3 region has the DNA TGCAGTGCTAGAGTTGGGACAGGGCAAGAGACCCGGTACTTC.

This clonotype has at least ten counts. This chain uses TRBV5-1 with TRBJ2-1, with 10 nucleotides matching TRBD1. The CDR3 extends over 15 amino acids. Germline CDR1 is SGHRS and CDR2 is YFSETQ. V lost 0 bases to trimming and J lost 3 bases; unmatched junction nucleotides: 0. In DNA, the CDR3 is TGCGCCAGCAGCTTGGGGACAGGGGGCTACAATGAGCAGTTCTTC. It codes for CASSLGTGGYNEQFF.

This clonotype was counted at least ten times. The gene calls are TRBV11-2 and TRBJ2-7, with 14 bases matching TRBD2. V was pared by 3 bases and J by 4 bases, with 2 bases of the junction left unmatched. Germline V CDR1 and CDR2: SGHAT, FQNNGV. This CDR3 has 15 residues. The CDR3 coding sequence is TGTGCCAGCAGCTTGGGGACTAGCGGGAGTTACGAGCAGTACTTC. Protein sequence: CASSLGTSGSYEQYF.

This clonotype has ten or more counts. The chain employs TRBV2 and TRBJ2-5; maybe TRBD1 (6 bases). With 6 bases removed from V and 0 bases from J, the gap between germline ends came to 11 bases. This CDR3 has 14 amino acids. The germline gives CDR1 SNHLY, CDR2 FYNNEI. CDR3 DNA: TGTGCCAGCAGGCTAGGACAGTACCAAGAGACCCAGTACTTC. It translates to CASRLGQYQETQYF.

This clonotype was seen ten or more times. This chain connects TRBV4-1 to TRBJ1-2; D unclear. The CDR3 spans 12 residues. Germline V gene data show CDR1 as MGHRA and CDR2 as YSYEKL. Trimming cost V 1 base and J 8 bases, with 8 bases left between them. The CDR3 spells CASSQGMRGYTF. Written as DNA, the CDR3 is TGCGCCAGCAGCCAAGGGATGAGGGGCTACACCTTC.

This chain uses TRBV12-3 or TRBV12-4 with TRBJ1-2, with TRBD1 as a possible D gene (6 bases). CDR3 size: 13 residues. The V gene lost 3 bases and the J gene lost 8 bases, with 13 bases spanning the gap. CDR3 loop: CASSLGACGGYTF. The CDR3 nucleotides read TGTGCCAGCAGTTTGGGGGCATGCGGGGGCTACACCTTC.

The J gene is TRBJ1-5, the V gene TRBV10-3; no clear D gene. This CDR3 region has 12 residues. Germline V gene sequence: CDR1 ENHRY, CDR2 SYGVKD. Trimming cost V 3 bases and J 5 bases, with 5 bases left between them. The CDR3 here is CAISESDQPQHF. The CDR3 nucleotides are TGTGCCATCAGTGAAAGCGATCAGCCCCAGCATTTT.

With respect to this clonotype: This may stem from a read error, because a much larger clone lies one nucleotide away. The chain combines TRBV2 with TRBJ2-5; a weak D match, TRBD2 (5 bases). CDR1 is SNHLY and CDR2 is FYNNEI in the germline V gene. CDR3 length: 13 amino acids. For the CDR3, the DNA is TGTGCCTGCAGTTATAGCGAACAAGAGACCCAGTACTTC. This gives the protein CACSYSEQETQYF.

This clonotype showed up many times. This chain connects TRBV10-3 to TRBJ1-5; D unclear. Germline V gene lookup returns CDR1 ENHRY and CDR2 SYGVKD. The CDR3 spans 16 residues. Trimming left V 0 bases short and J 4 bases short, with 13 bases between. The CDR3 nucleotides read TGTGCCATCAGTGAGTCGATACTCCCTAAAAATCAGCCCCAGCATTTT. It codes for CAISESILPKNQPQHF.